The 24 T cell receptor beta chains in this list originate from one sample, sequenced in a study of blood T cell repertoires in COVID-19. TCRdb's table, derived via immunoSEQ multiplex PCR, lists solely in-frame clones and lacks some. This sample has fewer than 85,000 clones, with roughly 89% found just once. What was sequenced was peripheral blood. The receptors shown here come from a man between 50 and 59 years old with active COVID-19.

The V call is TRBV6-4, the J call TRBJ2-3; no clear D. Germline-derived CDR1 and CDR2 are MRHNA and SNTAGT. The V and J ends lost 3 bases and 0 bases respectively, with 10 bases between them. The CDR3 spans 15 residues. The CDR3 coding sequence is TGTGCCAGCAGTGAGGTTCAGGCAAGCACAGATACGCAGTATTTT. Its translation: CASSEVQASTDTQYF.

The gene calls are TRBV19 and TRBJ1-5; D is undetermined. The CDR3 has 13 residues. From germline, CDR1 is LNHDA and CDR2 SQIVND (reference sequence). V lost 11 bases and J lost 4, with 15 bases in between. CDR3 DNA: TGTGCCGGCGGCCACGAGCGGAATCAGCCCCAGCATTTT. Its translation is CAGGHERNQPQHF.

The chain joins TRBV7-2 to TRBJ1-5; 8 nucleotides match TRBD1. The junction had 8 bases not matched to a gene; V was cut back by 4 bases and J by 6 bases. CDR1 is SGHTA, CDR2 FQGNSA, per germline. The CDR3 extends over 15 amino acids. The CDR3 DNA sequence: TGTGCCAGCAGCTCAACCCAGGGGGCGGGTCAGCCCCAGCATTTT. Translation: CASSSTQGAGQPQHF.

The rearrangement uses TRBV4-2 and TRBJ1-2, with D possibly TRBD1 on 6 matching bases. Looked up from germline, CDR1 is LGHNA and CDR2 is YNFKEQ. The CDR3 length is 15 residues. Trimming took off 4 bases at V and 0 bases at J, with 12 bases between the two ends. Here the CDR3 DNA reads TGTGCCAGCAGCCCTGGACAGAACTCTAACTATGGCTACACCTTC. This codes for CASSPGQNSNYGYTF.

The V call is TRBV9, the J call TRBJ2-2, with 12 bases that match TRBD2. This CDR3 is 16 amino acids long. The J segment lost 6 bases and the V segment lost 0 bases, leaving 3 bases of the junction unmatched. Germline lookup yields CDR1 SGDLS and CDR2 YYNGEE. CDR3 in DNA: TGTGCCAGCAGCGTAGCTCCTAGCGGGAGGGCCGGGGAGCTGTTTTTT. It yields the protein CASSVAPSGRAGELFF.

CDR3: CASSEAGGIRNSPLHF. For the CDR3, the DNA is TGTGCCAGCAGTGAAGCGGGGGGAATACGCAATTCACCCCTCCACTTT. The genes are TRBV6-1 and TRBJ1-6, with D possibly being TRBD1 (5 bases). The CDR3 is 16 amino acids. CDR1 is MNHNS and CDR2 is SASEGT in the germline V gene. V lost 0 bases and J 7 bases, leaving 13 bases between the germline ends.

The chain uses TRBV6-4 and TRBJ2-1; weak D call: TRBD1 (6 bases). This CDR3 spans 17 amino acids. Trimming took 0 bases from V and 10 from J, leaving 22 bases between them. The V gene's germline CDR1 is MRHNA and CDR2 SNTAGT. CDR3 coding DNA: TGTGCCAGCAGTGACTCGAGTTTGTCGTCTTTTAGGGGGGAGCAGTTCTTC. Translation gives CASSDSSLSSFRGEQFF.

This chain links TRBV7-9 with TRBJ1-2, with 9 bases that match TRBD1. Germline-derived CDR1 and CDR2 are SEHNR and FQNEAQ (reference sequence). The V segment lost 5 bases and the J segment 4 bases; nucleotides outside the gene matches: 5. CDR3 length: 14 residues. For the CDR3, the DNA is TGTGCCAGCAGCCGCGAGACAGGGGGCTATGGCTACACCTTC. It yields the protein CASSRETGGYGYTF.

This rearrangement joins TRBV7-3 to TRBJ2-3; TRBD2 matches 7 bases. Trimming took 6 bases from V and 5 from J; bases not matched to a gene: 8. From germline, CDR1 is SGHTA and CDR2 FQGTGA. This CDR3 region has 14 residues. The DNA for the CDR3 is TGTGCCAGCAGTCAAGCGGGGCTGGGAGATACGCAGTATTTT. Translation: CASSQAGLGDTQYF.

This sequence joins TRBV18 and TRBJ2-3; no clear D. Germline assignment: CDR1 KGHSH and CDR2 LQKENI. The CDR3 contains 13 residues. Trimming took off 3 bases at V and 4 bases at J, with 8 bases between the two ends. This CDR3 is CASSPTQSDTQYF. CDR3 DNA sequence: TGTGCCAGCTCACCGACACAATCAGATACGCAGTATTTT.

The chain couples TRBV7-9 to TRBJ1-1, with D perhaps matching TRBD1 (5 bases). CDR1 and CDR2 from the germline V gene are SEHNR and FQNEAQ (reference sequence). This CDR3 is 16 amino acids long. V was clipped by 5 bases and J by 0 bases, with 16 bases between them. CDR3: CASSLDSLSLNTEAFF. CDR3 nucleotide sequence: TGTGCCAGCAGCCTTGACAGCCTTAGTTTGAACACTGAAGCTTTCTTT.

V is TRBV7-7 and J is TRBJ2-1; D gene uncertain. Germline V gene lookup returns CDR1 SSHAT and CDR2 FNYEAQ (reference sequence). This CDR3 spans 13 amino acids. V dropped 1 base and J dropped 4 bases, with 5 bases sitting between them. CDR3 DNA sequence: TGTGCCAGCAGCTTAGACAGATACAATGAGCAGTTCTTC. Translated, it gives CASSLDRYNEQFF.

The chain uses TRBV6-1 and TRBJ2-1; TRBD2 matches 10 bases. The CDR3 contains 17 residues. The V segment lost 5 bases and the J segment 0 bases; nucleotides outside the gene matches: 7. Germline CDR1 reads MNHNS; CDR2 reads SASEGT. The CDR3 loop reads CASSKGGLASSYNEQFF. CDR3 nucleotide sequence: TGTGCCAGCAGTAAAGGGGGACTAGCGAGCTCCTACAATGAGCAGTTCTTC.

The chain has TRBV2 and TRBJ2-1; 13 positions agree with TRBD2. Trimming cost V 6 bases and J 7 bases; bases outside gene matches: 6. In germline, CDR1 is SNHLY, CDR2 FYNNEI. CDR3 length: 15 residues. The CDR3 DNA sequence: TGTGCCAGCAGGGCCGGGACTAGCGGGATGAATGAGCAGTTCTTC. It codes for CASRAGTSGMNEQFF.

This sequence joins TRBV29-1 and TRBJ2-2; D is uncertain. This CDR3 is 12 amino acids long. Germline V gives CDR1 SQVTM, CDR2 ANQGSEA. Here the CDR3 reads CNALSSAGELFF. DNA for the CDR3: TGCAACGCCCTTTCGTCTGCCGGGGAGCTGTTTTTT.

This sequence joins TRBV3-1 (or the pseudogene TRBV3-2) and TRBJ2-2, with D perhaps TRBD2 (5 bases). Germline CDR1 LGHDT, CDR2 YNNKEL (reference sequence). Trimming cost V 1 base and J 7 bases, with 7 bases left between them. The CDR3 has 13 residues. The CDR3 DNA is TGTGCCAGCAGCCAAGTACGGGGCGGGGAGCTGTTTTTT. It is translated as CASSQVRGGELFF.

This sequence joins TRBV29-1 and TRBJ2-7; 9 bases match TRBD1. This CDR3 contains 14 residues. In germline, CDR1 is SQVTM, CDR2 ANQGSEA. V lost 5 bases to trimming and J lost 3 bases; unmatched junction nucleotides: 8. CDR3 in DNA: TGCAGCGTTTATAACCGGGACAGGGACTACGAGCAGTACTTC. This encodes CSVYNRDRDYEQYF.

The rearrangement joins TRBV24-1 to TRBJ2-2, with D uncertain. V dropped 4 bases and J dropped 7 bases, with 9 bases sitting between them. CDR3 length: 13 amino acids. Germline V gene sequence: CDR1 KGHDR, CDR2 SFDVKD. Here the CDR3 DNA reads TGTGCCACCAGTGACCCCGGTGTCGGGGAGCTGTTTTTT. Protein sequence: CATSDPGVGELFF.

CDR3 nucleotide sequence: TGTGCCAGCAGTTACTCGAACAGAGAAGAGACCCAGTACTTC. Translation gives CASSYSNREETQYF. The J gene is TRBJ2-5, the V gene TRBV6-6, with D unresolved. CDR1 and CDR2 (germline): MNHNY, SVGAGI (reference sequence). The CDR3 totals 14 residues. Trimming shortened V by 0 bases and J by 3 bases, and 8 bases separated the two germline ends.

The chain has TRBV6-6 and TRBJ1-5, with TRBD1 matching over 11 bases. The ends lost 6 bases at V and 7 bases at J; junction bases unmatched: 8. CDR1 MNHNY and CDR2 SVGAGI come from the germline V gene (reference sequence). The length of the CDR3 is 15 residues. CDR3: CASSPGTGGNQPQHF. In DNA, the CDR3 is TGTGCCAGCAGCCCCGGGACAGGGGGTAACCAGCCCCAGCATTTT.

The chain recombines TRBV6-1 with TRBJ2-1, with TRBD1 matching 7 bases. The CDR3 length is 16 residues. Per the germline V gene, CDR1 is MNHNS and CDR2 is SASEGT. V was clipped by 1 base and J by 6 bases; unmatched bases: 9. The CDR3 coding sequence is TGTGCCAGCAGTGAAGGACAGGGAAAACGAGTCAATGAGCAGTTCTTC. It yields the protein CASSEGQGKRVNEQFF.

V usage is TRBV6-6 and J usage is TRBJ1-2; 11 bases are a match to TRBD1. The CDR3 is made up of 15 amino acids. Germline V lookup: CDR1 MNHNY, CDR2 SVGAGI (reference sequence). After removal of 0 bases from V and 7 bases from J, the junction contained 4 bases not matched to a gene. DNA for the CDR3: TGTGCCAGCAGTTACTCGGACAGGGGGCGCGGTGGCTACACCTTC. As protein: CASSYSDRGRGGYTF.

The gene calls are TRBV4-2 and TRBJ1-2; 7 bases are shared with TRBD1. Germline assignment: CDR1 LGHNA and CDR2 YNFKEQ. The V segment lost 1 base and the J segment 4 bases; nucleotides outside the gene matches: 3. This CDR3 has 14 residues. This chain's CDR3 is CASSQGQGGYGYTF. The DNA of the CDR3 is TGTGCCAGCAGCCAAGGACAGGGTGGCTATGGCTACACCTTC.

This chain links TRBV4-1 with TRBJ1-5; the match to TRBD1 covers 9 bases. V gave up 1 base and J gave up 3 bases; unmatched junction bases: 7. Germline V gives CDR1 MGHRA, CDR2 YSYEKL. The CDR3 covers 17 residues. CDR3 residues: CASSQVTGGNSNQPQHF. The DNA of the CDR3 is TGCGCCAGCAGCCAAGTGACAGGGGGAAACTCCAATCAGCCCCAGCATTTT.